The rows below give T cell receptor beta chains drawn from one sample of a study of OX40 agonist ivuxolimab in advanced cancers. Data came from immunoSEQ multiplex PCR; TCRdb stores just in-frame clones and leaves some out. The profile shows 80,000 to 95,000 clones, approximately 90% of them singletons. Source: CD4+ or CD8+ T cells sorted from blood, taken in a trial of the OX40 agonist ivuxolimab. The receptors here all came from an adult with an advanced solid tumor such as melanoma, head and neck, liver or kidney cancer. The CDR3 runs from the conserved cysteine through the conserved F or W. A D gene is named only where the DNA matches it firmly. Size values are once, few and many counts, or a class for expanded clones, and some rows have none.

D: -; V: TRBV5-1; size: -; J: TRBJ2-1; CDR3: CASSYRDLRYNEQFF; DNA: TGCGCCAGCAGCTACCGGGACCTACGTTACAATGAGCAGTTCTTC
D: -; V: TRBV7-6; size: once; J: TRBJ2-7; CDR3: CASSLDAPGEQYF; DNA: TGTGCCAGCAGCTTAGACGCCCCGGGGGAGCAGTACTTC
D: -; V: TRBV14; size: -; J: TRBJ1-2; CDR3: CASSQERFAGYTF; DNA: TGTGCCAGCAGCCAAGAGCGTTTCGCTGGCTACACCTTC
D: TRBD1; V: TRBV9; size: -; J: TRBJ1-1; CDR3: CASSGQGEDWVNTEAFF; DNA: TGTGCCAGCAGCGGTCAGGGGGAGGATTGGGTGAACACTGAAGCTTTCTTT
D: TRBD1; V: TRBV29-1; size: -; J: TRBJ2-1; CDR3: CSVTPGTGRREQFF; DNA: TGCAGCGTTACCCCCGGGACAGGGAGGCGTGAGCAGTTCTTC
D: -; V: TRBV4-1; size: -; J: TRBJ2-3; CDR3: CASSQVGSGLRRGDTQYF; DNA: TGCGCCAGCAGCCAAGTAGGATCAGGACTACGCCGGGGAGATACGCAGTATTTT
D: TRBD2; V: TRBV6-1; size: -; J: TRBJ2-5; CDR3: CASSKGTSGRETQYF; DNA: TGTGCCAGCAGCAAGGGGACTAGCGGGAGGGAGACCCAGTACTTC
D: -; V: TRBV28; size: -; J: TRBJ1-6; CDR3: CASYTNNSPLHF; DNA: TGTGCCAGCTACACTAATAATTCACCCCTCCACTTT
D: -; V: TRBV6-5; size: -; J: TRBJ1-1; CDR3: CASSYGTGGTEAFF; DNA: TGTGCCAGCAGTTACGGGACGGGAGGGACTGAAGCTTTCTTT
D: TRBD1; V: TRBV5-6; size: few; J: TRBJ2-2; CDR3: CASSFLTGGTGELFF; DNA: TGTGCCAGCAGCTTCCTGACAGGGGGCACCGGGGAGCTGTTTTTT
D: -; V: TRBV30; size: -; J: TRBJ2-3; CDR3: CAWAKGTETGTDTQYF; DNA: TGTGCCTGGGCGAAGGGTACGGAGACAGGCACAGATACGCAGTATTTT
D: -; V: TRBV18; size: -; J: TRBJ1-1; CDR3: CASSPRGEGAFF; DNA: TGTGCCAGCTCACCGAGGGGGGAGGGAGCTTTCTTT
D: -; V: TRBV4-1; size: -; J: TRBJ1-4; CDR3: CASSPRHTTNEKLFF; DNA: TGCGCCAGCAGCCCCAGACATACAACTAATGAAAAACTGTTTTTT
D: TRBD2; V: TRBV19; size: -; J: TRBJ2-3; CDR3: CASKKSGAVSTDTQYF; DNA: TGTGCCAGTAAAAAAAGCGGGGCCGTGAGCACAGATACGCAGTATTTT
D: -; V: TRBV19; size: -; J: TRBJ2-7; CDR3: CASSGRGSSYEQYF; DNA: TGTGCCAGTAGTGGACGGGGGAGCTCCTACGAGCAGTACTTC
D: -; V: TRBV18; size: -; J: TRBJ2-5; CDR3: CASTPVIRDQETQYF; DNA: TGTGCCAGCACACCGGTGATTCGGGACCAAGAGACCCAGTACTTC
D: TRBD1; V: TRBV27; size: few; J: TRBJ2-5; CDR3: CASSVGQGTETQYF; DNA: TGTGCCAGCAGTGTAGGACAGGGGACGGAGACCCAGTACTTC
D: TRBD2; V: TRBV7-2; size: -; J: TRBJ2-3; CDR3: CASSPQTSGRLFGTDTQYF; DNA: TGTGCCAGCAGCCCTCAAACTAGCGGGAGGCTTTTCGGCACAGATACGCAGTATTTT
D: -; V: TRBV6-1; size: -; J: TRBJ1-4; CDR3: CASSLTATNEKLFF; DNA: TGTGCCAGCAGCCTGACGGCAACTAATGAAAAACTGTTTTTT
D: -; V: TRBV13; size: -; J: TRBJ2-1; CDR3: CASSFEQYYNEQFF; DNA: TGTGCCAGCAGCTTTGAACAGTACTACAATGAGCAGTTCTTC
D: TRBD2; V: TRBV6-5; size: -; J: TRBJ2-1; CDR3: CAIKRSSGNEQFF; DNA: TGTGCCATCAAAAGGTCTAGCGGAAATGAGCAGTTCTTC
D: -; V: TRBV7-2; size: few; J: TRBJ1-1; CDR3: CASSYPLGEAFF; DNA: TGTGCCAGCAGCTACCCTTTGGGCGAAGCTTTCTTT
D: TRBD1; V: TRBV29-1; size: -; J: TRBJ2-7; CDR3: CSVDRGTGGNYEQYF; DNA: TGCAGCGTTGATCGGGGGACAGGGGGAAATTACGAGCAGTACTTC
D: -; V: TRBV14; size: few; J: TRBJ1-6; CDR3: CASSQGAKSLYSPLHF; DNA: TGTGCCAGCAGCCAAGGAGCGAAGTCCCTTTATTCACCCCTCCACTTT
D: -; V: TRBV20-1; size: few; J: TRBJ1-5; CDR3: CSARGGQPQHF; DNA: TGCAGTGCTAGAGGGGGTCAGCCCCAGCATTTT
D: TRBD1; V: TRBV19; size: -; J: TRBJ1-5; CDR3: CASSRQGNQPQHF; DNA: TGTGCCAGTAGCCGACAGGGGAATCAGCCCCAGCATTTT
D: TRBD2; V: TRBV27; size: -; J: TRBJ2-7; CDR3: CASSSLAGDEQYF; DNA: TGTGCCAGCAGTTCGCTAGCGGGGGACGAGCAGTACTTC
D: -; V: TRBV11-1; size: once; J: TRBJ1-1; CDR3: CASSQSAGWGNTEAFF; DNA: TGTGCCAGCAGTCAAAGTGCAGGCTGGGGGAACACTGAAGCTTTCTTT
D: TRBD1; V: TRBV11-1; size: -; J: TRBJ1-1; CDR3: CASSSRDRTEAFF; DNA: TGTGCCAGCAGCTCCCGGGACAGAACTGAAGCTTTCTTT
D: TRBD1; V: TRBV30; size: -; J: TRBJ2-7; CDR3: CAGVGGTGVKSGYEQYF; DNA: TGTGCCGGAGTAGGAGGGACAGGGGTTAAGTCGGGGTACGAGCAGTACTTC
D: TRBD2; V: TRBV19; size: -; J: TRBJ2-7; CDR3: CASRSTGGGYEQYF; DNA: TGTGCCAGTAGATCGACGGGAGGAGGTTACGAGCAGTACTTC
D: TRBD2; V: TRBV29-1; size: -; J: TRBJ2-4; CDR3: CSGLGRHPASGGRAKNIQYF; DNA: TGCAGCGGCCTCGGGAGGCACCCAGCTAGCGGGGGGCGAGCCAAAAACATTCAGTACTTC
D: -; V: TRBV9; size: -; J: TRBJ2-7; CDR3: CASSESSGSEQYF; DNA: TGTGCCAGCAGCGAGTCCTCGGGGTCCGAGCAGTACTTC
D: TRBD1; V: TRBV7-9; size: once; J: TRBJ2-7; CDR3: CASSFLRQGPNEQYF; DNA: TGTGCCAGCAGCTTCCTCAGACAGGGGCCCAACGAGCAGTACTTC
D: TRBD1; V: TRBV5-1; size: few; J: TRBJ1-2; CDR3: CASSWTGAGYTF; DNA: TGCGCCAGCAGCTGGACAGGGGCCGGCTACACCTTC
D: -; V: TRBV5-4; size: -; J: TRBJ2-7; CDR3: CASSSYRVPREQYF; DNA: TGTGCCAGCAGCTCGTACAGGGTTCCTAGGGAGCAGTACTTC
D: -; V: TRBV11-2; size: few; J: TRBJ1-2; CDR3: CAIMRGGGYGYTF; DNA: TGTGCCATCATGAGGGGGGGAGGCTATGGCTACACCTTC
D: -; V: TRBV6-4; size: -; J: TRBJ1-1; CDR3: CASRNRAGTEAFF; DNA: TGTGCCAGCAGGAACAGGGCGGGAACTGAAGCTTTCTTT
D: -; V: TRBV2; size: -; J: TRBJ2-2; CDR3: CASKMRETRTGELFF; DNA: TGTGCCAGCAAAATGAGGGAAACGAGGACCGGGGAGCTGTTTTTT
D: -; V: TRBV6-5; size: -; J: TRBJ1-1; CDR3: CASSYYGVKDTEAFF; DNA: TGTGCCAGCAGTTACTATGGGGTCAAGGACACTGAAGCTTTCTTT
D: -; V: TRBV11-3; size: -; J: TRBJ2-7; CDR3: CASSLDHRIGITYEQYF; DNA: TGTGCCAGCAGCTTAGATCACAGGATCGGGATAACCTACGAGCAGTACTTC
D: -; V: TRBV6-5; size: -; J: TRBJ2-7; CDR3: CASSVRFSYEQYF; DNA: TGTGCCAGCAGTGTCCGTTTCTCCTACGAGCAGTACTTC
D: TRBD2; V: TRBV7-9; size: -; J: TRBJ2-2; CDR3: CASSLARGANTGELFF; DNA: TGTGCCAGCAGCTTAGCCCGGGGGGCGAACACCGGGGAGCTGTTTTTT
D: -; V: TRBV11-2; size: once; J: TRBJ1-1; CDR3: CASRVGTRGDAEAFF; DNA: TGTGCCAGCAGGGTCGGGACACGGGGCGATGCTGAAGCTTTCTTT
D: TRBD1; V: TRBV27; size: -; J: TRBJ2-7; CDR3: CASSMGQLSYEQYF; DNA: TGTGCCAGCAGCATGGGACAGCTCTCCTACGAGCAGTACTTC
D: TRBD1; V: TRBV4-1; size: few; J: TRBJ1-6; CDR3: CASSLTGQTMLPLHF; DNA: TGCGCCAGCAGCCTGACGGGACAGACAATGTTACCCCTCCACTTT
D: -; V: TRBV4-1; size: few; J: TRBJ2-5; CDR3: CASSQDIGSGGETQYF; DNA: TGCGCCAGCAGCCAAGATATCGGGAGCGGAGGAGAGACCCAGTACTTC
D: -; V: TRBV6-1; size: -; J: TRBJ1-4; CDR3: CASSETWGRSNEKLFF; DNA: TGTGCCAGCAGTGAAACCTGGGGGAGGTCTAATGAAAAACTGTTTTTT